The clone carrying this T cell receptor (beta chain) has a count of ten or more. The record originates from a study of T-cell reconstitution after alpha-beta-depleted transplantation in children. The J segment lost 3 bases and the V segment lost 0 bases, leaving 6 bases of the junction unmatched. This CDR3 has 17 amino acids. Germline V gene lookup returns CDR1 SGHTA and CDR2 FQGNSA. This sample's TCRbeta library carried unique molecular identifier barcodes. TCRdb reprocessed the PCR reads via MiXCR and lists one record per CDR3 protein. Found here are under 750,000 distinct CDR3 sequences, more than 20% of them singletons; the top ten hold roughly 14%.

The clonotype originates from a boy under two years old who had a stem cell transplant for acute myeloid leukemia, so the T cells may come from the graft donor. Source: PBMCs, mostly from graft donor cells, taken 360 days after TCRalphabeta/CD19-depleted stem cell transplant. The V call is TRBV7-2, the J call TRBJ2-4; 9 bases agree with TRBD2. CDR3 in amino acids: CASSLAAGGPSKNIQYF. The CDR3 DNA reads as TGTGCCAGCAGCTTAGCGGCGGGGGGGCCGAGCAAAAACATTCAGTACTTC. The full variable domain, rest sourced from reference TRBV7-2 and TRBJ2-4, is GAGVSQSPSNKVTEKGKDVELRCDPISGHTALYWYRQSLGQGLEFLIYFQGNSAPDKSGLPSDRFSAERTGGSVSTLTIQRTQQEDSAVYLCASSLAAGGPSKNIQYFGAGTRLSVL.